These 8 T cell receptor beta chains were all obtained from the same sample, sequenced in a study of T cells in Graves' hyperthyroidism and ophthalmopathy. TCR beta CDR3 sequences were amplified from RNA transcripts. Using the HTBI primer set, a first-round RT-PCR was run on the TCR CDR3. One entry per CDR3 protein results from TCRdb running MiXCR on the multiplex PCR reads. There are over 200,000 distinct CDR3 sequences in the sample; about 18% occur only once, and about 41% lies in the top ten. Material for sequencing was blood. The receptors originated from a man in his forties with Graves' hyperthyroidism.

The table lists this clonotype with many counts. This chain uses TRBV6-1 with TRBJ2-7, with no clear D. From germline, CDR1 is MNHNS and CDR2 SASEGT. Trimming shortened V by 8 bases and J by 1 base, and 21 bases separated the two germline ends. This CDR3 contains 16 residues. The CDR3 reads CASSVDVYSKSYEQYF. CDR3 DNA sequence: TGTGCCAGCTCAGTCGATGTATACTCTAAATCCTACGAGCAGTACTTC.

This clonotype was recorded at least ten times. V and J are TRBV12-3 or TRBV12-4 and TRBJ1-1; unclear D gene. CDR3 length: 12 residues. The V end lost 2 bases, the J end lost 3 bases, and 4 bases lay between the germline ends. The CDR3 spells CASSLWDTEAFF. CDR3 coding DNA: TGTGCCAGCAGTTTATGGGACACTGAAGCTTTCTTT.

The CDR3 protein is CSVLIRSQNTEAFF. For the CDR3, the DNA is TGCAGCGTCCTAATAAGGAGTCAGAACACTGAAGCTTTCTTT. V usage is TRBV20-1 and J usage is TRBJ1-1; no reliable D call. Germline V lookup: CDR1 DFQATT, CDR2 SNEGSKA (reference sequence). CDR3 length equals 14 residues.

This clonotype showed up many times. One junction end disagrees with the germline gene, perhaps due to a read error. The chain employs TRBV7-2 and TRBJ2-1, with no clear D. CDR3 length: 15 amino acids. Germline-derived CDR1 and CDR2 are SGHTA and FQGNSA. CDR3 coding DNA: TGTGCCAGCAGCACCTCCCTAAACCCCTACAATGAGCGGTTCTTC. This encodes CASSTSLNPYNERFF.

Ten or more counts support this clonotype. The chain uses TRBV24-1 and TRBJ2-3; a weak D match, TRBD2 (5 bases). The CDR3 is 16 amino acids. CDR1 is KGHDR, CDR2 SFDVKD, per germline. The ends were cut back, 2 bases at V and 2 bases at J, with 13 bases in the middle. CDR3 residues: CATSDSRRGLTDTQYF. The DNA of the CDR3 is TGTGCCACCAGTGATTCCAGGCGCGGGCTCACAGATACGCAGTATTTT.

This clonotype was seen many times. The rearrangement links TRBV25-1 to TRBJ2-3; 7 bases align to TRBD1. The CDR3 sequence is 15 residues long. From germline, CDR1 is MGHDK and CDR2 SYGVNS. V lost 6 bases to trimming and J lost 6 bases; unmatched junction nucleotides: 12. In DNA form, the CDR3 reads TGTGCCAGCAGCTTCGGGACAGCCTGGCGGGATACGCAGTATTTT. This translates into CASSFGTAWRDTQYF.

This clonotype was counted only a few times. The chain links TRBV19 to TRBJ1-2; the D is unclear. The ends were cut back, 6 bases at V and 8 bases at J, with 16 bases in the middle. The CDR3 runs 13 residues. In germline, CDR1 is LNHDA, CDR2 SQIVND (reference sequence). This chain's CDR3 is CASSNQRLGGYTF. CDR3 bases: TGTGCCAGTAGCAATCAGCGCTTAGGGGGCTACACCTTC.

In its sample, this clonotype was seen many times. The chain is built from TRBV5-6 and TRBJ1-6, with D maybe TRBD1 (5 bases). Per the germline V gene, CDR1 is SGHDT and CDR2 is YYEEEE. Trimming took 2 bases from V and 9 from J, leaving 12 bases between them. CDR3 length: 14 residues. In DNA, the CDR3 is TGTGCCAGCAGCTTCCACCCCGGGGGTTCACCCCTCCACTTT. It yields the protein CASSFHPGGSPLHF.